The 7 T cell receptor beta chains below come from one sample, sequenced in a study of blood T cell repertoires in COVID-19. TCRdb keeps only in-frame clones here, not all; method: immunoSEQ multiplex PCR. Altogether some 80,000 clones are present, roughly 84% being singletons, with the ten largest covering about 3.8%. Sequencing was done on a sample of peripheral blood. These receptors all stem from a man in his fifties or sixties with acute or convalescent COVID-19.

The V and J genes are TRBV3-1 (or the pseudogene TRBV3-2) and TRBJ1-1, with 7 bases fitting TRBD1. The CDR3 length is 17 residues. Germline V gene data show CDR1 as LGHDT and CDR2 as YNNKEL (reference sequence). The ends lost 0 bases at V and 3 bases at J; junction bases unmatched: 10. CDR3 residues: CASSQDGDTGVDTEAFF. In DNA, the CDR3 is TGTGCCAGCAGCCAAGATGGGGACACAGGGGTTGACACTGAAGCTTTCTTT.

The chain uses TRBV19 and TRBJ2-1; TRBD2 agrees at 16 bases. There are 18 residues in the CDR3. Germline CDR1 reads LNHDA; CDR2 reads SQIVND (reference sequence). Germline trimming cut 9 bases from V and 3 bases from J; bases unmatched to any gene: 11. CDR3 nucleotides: TGTGCCAGCCTGAAAGGGACTAGCGGGAGGGCTGGCTACAATGAGCAGTTCTTC. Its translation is CASLKGTSGRAGYNEQFF.

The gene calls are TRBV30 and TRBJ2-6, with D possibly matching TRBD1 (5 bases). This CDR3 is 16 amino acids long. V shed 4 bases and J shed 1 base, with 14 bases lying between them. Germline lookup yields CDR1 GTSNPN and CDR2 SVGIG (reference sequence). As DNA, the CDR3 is TGTGCCTGGACAGGGTTCCCCCTTTCTGGGGCCAACGTCCTGACTTTC. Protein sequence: CAWTGFPLSGANVLTF.

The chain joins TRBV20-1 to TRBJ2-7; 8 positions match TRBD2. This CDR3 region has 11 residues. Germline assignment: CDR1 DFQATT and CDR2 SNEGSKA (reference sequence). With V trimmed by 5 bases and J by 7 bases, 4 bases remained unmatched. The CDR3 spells CSALAGWEQYF. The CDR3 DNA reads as TGCAGTGCTCTAGCGGGTTGGGAGCAGTACTTC.

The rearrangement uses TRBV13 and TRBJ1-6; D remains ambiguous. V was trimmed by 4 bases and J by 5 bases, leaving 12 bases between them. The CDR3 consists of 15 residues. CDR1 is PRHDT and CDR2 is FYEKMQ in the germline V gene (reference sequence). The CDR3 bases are TGTGCCAGCAGCTCCCGGAGGGCCAATAATTCACCCCTCCACTTT. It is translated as CASSSRRANNSPLHF.

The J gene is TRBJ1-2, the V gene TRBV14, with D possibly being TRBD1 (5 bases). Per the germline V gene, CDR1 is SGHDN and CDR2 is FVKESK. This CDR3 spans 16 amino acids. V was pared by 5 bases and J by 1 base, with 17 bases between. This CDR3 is CASSGRTSEYNYGYTF. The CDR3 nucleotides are TGTGCCAGCAGCGGTAGGACATCGGAGTATAACTATGGCTACACCTTC. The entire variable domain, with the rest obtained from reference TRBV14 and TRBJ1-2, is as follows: EAGVTQFPSHSVIEKGQTVTLRCDPISGHDNLYWYRRVMGKEIKFLLHFVKESKQDESGMPNNRFLAERTGGTYSTLKVQPAELEDSGVYFCASSGRTSEYNYGYTFGSGTRLTVV.

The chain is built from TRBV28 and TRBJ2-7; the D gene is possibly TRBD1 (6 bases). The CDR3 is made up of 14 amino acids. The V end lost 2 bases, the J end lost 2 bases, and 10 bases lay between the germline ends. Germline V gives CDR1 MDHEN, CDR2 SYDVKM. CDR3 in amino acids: CASSLQGRTYEQYF. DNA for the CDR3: TGTGCCAGCAGTTTACAGGGGCGCACCTACGAGCAGTACTTC.